The subject of this entry is one TCR beta chain. The CDR3 extends over 15 amino acids. V was pared by 3 bases and J by 0 bases, with 11 bases between. CDR1 KGHSH and CDR2 LQKENI come from the germline V gene. The data belong to a study of blood T cell repertoires in COVID-19. At the level of the study: PBMCs, B-cell-depleted T cells, or T cells were the source of the cDNA or gDNA that made up the material.

Participant ages covered roughly 18 to 89 years across some 25 US areas. Recovered status applied to Cohort 3 donors who had two consecutive negative PCRs. It also applied to those with clearance or with symptom resolution. Authors' analysis steps: Reference gene primer amplification in the assay estimated nucleated cell counts. Some clones are missing from TCRdb's copy, which holds only in-frame ones; the method was immunoSEQ multiplex PCR. The V and J calls and the clone size are those of that table, but D and trimming were determined from the DNA. The sample contains 150,000 to 200,000 clones, almost 85% of which appear only once.

Material: PBMCs or T cells enriched from blood (not recorded which). The sequence was obtained from a man aged 50 to 59 who had recovered from COVID-19. The rearrangement uses TRBV18 and TRBJ2-5; D possibly corresponds to TRBD1 (5 bases). CDR3 sequence (DNA): TGTGCCAGCTCACCGACAGCAAACTACCAAGAGACCCAGTACTTC. Amino acid sequence: CASSPTANYQETQYF. Full variable domain (remainder filled in from reference TRBV18 and TRBJ2-5): NAGVMQNPRHLVRRRGQEARLRCSPMKGHSHVYWYRQLPEEGLKFMVYLQKENIIDESGMPKERFSAEFPKEGPSILRIQQVVRGDSAAYFCASSPTANYQETQYFGPGTRLLVL.